This TCR beta chain was recorded in a study of CDR3 diversity in severe acne. This CDR3 comprises 18 residues. V gave up 6 bases and J gave up 0 bases; unmatched junction bases: 11. TCRdb reprocessed the PCR reads with MiXCR, giving one entry per CDR3 protein. The sample has more than 70,000 distinct CDR3 sequences, approximately 49% seen once. The clonotype originates from a male donor with severe acne vulgaris. The chain has TRBV12-3 or TRBV12-4 and TRBJ2-5, with 12 nucleotides matching TRBD2. Sequencing used blood. The CDR3 spells CASSQGLAGQGYQETQYF. The CDR3 DNA is TGTGCCAGCAGCCAGGGACTAGCGGGCCAAGGGTACCAAGAGACCCAGTACTTC.